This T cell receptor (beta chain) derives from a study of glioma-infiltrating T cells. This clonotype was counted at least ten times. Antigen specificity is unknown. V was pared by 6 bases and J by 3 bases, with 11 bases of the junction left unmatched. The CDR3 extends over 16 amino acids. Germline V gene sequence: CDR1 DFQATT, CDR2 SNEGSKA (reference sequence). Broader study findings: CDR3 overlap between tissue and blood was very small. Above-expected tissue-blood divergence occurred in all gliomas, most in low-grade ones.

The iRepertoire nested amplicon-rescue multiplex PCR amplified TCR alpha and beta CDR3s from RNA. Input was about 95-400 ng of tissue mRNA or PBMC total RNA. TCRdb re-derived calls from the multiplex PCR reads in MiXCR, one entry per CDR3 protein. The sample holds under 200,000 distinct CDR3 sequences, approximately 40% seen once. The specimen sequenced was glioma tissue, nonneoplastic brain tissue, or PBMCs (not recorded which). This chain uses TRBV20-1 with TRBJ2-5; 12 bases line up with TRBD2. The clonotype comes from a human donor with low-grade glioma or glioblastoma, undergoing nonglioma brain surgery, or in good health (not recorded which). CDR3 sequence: CSAISATSGSEETQYF. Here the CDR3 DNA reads TGCAGTGCGATTTCGGCGACTAGCGGGAGCGAAGAGACCCAGTACTTC.